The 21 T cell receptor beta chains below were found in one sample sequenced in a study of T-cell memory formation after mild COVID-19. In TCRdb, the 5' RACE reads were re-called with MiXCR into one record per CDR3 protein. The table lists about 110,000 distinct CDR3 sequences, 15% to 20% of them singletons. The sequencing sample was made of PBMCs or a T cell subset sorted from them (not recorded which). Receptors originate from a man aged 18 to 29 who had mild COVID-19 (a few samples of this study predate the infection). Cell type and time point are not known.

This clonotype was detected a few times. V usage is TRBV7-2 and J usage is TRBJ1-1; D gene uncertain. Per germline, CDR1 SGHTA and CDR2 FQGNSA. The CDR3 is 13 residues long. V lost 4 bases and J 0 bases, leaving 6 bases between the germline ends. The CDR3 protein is CASSSMLNTEAFF. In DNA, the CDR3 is TGTGCCAGCAGCTCTATGCTGAACACTGAAGCTTTCTTT.

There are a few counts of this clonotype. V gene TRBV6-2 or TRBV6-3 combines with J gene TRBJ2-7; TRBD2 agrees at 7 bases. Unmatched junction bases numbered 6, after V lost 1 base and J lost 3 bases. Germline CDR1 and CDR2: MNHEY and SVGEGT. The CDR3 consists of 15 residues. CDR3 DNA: TGTGCCAGCAGTTACTTGGCGGGGGAGCTCTACGAGCAGTACTTC. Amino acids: CASSYLAGELYEQYF.

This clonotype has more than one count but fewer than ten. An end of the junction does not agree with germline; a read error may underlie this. In DNA, the CDR3 is TGTGCCAGCAGCCCACAGCCAAATAGCGGGGGCATAGGCAACTTC. Translating gives CASSPQPNSGGIGNF. The chain links TRBV7-2 to TRBJ2-4; 9 bases align to TRBD2. The CDR3 contains 15 residues. CDR1 SGHTA and CDR2 FQGNSA come from the germline V gene.

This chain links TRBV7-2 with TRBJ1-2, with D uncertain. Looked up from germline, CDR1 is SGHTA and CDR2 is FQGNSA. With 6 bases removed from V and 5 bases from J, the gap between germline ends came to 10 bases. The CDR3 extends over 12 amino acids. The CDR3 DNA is TGTGCCAGCAGACAACCCGGATATGGCTACACCTTC. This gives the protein CASRQPGYGYTF.

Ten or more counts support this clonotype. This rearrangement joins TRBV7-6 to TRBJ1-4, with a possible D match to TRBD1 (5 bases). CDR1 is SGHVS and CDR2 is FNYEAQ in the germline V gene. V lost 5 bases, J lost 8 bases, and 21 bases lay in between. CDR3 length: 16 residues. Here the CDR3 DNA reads TGTGCCAGCAGCCGAAACCCTGGGACGTTGGGGGAAAAACTGTTTTTT. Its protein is CASSRNPGTLGEKLFF.

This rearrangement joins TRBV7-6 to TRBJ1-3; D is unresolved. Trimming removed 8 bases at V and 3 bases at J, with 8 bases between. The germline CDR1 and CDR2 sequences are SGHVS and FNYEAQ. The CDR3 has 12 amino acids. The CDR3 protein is CASQGYGNTIYF. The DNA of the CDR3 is TGTGCCAGCCAAGGTTATGGAAACACCATATATTTT.

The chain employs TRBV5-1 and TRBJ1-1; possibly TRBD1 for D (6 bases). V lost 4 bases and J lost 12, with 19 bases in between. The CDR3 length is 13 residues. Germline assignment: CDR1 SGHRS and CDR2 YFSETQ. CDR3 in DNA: TGCGCCAGCAGCCCGAGGGGACATGAAGATACTTTCTTT. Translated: CASSPRGHEDTFF.

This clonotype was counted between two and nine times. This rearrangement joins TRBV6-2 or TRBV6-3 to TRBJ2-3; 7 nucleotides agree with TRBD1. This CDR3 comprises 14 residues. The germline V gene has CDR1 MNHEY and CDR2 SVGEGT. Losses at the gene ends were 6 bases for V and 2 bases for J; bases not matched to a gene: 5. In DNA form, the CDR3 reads TGTGCCAGCAGCCGGGACAGATCCACAGATACGCAGTATTTT. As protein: CASSRDRSTDTQYF.

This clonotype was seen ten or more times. The CDR3 DNA sequence: TGTGCCAGCAGCATATTCGACAACAATGAGCAGTTCTTC. Residues: CASSIFDNNEQFF. V gene TRBV7-9 combines with J gene TRBJ2-1; D is unresolved. V dropped 5 bases and J dropped 5 bases, with 10 bases sitting between them. The length of the CDR3 is 13 residues. CDR1 is SEHNR, CDR2 FQNEAQ, per germline (reference sequence).

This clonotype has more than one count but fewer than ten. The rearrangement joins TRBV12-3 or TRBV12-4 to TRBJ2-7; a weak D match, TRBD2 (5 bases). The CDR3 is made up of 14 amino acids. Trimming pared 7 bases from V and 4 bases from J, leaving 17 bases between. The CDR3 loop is CASTVVGVGYEQYF. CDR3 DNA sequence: TGTGCCAGCACCGTCGTCGGGGTTGGATACGAGCAGTACTTC.

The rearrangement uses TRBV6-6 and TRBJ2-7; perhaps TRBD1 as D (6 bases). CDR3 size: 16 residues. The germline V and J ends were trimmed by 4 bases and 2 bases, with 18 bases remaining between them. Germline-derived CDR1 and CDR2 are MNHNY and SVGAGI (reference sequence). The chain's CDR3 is CASSFHRTATTYEQYF. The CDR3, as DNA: TGTGCCAGCAGTTTCCACCGGACAGCGACAACCTACGAGCAGTACTTC.

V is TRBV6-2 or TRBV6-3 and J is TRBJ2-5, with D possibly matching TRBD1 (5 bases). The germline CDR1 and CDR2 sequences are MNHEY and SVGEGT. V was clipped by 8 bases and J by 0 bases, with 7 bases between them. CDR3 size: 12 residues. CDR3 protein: CASRTNQETQYF. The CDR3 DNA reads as TGTGCCAGCCGGACAAACCAAGAGACCCAGTACTTC.

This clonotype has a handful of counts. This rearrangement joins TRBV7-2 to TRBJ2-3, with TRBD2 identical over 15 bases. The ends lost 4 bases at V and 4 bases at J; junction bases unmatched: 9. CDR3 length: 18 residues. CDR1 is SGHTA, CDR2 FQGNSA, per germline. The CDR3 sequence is CASSSAGLAGGRSDTQYF. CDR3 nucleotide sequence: TGTGCCAGCAGCTCGGCGGGACTAGCGGGGGGCCGTTCAGATACGCAGTATTTT.

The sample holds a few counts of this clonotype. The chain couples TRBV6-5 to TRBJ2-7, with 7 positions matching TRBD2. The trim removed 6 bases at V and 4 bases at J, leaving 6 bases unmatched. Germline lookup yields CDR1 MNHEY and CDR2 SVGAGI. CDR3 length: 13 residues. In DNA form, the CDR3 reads TGTGCCAGCAGGCGACACGGGGGGTACGAGCAGTACGTC. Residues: CASRRHGGYEQYV.

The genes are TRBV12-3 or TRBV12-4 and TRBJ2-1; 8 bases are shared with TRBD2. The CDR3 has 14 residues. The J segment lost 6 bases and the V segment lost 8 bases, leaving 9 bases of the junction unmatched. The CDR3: CASVKRGGPNEQFF. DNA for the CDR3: TGTGCCAGCGTCAAACGGGGGGGCCCCAATGAGCAGTTCTTC.

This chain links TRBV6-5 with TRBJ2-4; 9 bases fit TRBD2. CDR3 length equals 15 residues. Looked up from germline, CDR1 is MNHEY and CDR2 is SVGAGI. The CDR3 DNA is TGTGCTACGGCGGGGGGGCTCAAGTCCAAAAACATTCAGTACTTC. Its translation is CATAGGLKSKNIQYF.

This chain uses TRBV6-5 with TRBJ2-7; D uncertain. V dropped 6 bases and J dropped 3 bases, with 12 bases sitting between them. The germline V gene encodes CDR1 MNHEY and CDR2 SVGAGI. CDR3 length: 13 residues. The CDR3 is CASRPNTYYEQYF. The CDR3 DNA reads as TGTGCCAGCAGACCTAACACCTACTACGAGCAGTACTTC.

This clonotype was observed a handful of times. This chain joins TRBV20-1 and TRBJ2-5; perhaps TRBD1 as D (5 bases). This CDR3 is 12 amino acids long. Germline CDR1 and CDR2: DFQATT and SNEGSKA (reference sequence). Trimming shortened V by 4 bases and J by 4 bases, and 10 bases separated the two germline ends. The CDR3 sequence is CSATGLTETQYF. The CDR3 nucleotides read TGCAGTGCTACAGGGTTGACAGAGACCCAGTACTTC.

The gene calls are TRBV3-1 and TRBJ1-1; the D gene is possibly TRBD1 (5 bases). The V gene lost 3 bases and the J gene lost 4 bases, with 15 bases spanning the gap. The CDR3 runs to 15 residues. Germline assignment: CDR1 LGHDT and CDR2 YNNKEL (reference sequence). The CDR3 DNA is TGTGCCAGCAGCCAGGGTGGCGCAGGGATCACTGAAGCTTTCTTT. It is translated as CASSQGGAGITEAFF.

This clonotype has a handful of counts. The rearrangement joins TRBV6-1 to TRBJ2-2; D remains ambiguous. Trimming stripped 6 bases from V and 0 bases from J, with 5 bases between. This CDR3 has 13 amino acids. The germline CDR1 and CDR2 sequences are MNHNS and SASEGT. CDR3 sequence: CASRGPNTGELFF. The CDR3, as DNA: TGTGCCAGCAGAGGACCGAACACCGGGGAGCTGTTTTTT.

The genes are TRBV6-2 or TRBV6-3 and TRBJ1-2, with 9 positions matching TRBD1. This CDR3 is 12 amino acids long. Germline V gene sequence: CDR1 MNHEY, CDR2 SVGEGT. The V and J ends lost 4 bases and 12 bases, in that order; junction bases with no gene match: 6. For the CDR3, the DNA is TGTGCCAGCAGTTCACGGACAGGGGAGCACACCTTC. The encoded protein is CASSSRTGEHTF.